The clone carrying this T cell receptor (beta chain) showed up many times. Its antigen is as yet unknown. These data belong to a study of T-cell reconstitution after alpha-beta-depleted transplantation in children. Broader study findings: At around two months after transplant, the alpha-beta T cells were reportedly derived from several hundred expanded clones that came from non-depleted graft cells. T-cell numbers and diversity, one year after transplant, stemmed largely from T cells that were newly produced.

Germline CDR1 is SQVTM and CDR2 is ANQGSEA. The CDR3 is 13 amino acids. J gave up 8 bases and V 6 bases, and 8 bases lay outside the gene matches. Researchers prepared the TCRbeta library using unique molecular identifiers, the study reports. TCRdb re-called the PCR reads through MiXCR, storing one row per CDR3 protein. Counted here are roughly 250,000 distinct CDR3 sequences, roughly 8.2% occurring once; the ten biggest clones make up under 8%. The specimen was PBMCs, mostly from graft donor cells, collected 180 days after TCRalphabeta/CD19-depleted stem cell transplant. This TCR was sampled from a male patient aged 10-17 years who had a stem cell transplant for acute lymphoblastic leukemia, so the T cells may come from the graft donor. This chain links TRBV29-1 with TRBJ1-4; 8 bases agree with TRBD1. The CDR3 nucleotides are TGCAGCGTAGCGACAGGGGTTAACGAAAAACTGTTTTTT. Its protein product is CSVATGVNEKLFF.